What follows are 18 T cell receptor beta chains derived from one specimen sequenced in a study of vaccination and CD4 T cells after COVID-19. Time point indicated: late sampling 161 to 241 days after vaccination in three convalescent patients. Treatment described: approximately 9-day PBMC culture with coronavirus spike peptide pools or control peptides (ViraFEST assay). These receptors' targets are unknown. Cultured CD4+ T-cell DNA underwent Oncomine TCR Beta short-read sequencing. TCRdb ran MiXCR on the PCR reads and lists one entry per CDR3 protein. The repertoire holds more than 15,000 distinct CDR3 sequences, more than 40% seen once, with roughly 21% in the top ten. The sequences come from CD4+ T cells from blood, cultured in vitro, collected about 7 months after SARS-CoV-2 vaccination. Receptor source: a human donor who had recovered from COVID-19.

This chain uses TRBV7-2 with TRBJ1-1, with D possibly matching TRBD1 (6 bases). CDR3 size: 15 residues. CDR1 is SGHTA and CDR2 is FQGNSA in the germline V gene. The V gene lost 3 bases and the J gene lost 0 bases, with 11 bases spanning the gap. As DNA, the CDR3 is TGTGCCAGCAGCTTGACCTGGACAGTGAACACTGAAGCTTTCTTT. This gives the protein CASSLTWTVNTEAFF.

The chain recombines TRBV5-5 with TRBJ2-5; D may be TRBD1 (5 bases). Trimming removed 4 bases from V and 2 bases from J, with 12 bases in between. Germline CDR1 and CDR2: SGHKS and YYEKEE (reference sequence). CDR3 size: 14 residues. Written as DNA, the CDR3 is TGTGCCAGCAGCCATACCGACAGTCAAGAGACCCAGTACTTC. This sequence encodes CASSHTDSQETQYF. The variable domain in full, with the rest retrieved from reference TRBV5-5 and TRBJ2-5, is DAGVTQSPTHLIKTRGQQVTLRCSPISGHKSVSWYQQVLGQGPQFIFQYYEKEERGRGNFPDRFSARQFPNYSSELNVNALLLGDSALYLCASSHTDSQETQYFGPGTRLLVL.

This clonotype was detected a few times. The rearrangement links TRBV6-1 to TRBJ2-5, with 10 bases fitting TRBD1. Trimming at V came to 6 bases and at J to 6 bases, leaving 10 bases not matched to a gene. The CDR3 length is 15 residues. CDR1 is MNHNS, CDR2 SASEGT, per germline. The DNA for the CDR3 is TGTGCCAGCAGCCGCGACAGGGGGCTGCGAAAGACCCAGTACTTC. Translating it yields CASSRDRGLRKTQYF.

Within the sample, this clonotype is medium-sized. This chain links TRBV6-2 or TRBV6-3 with TRBJ2-3; 8 bases line up with TRBD2. With 5 bases clipped from V and 4 bases from J, the junction kept 8 bases outside the gene matches. This CDR3 is built from 15 residues. Germline CDR1 MNHEY, CDR2 SVGEGT. The DNA of the CDR3 is TGTGCCAGCAGTACGCCGGGACTAGTTTCAGATACGCAGTATTTT. It codes for CASSTPGLVSDTQYF.

The chain links TRBV5-1 to TRBJ2-3; 9 bases match TRBD2. Germline-derived CDR1 and CDR2 are SGHRS and YFSETQ. J lost 4 bases, V lost 0 bases, and 9 bases had no gene match. CDR3 length: 17 residues. DNA of the CDR3: TGCGCCAGCAGCTTGGAGGGTAGCGGGGGAGGTCCAGATACGCAGTATTTT. This gives the protein CASSLEGSGGGPDTQYF.

This chain uses TRBV2 with TRBJ2-7, with 7 bases matching TRBD1. The CDR3 extends over 14 amino acids. Germline CDR1 and CDR2: SNHLY and FYNNEI. Trimming took 10 bases from V and 2 from J; bases not matched to a gene: 11. The CDR3 nucleotides are TGTGCCACGGCTGCGACAGGGACCCCCTACGAGCAGTACTTC. Translated, it gives CATAATGTPYEQYF.

This clonotype has more than one count but fewer than ten. The rearrangement joins TRBV21-1 to TRBJ1-5; TRBD1 was called by the table and not checked on the DNA. TRBV21-1 is described as a pseudogene. The CDR3 has 17 residues. CDR3 in amino acids: CASSKGGGWGPNQPQHF. The DNA of the CDR3 is TGTGCCAGCAGCAAAGGCGGAGGGTGGGGGCCCAATCAGCCCCAGCATTTT.

This clonotype is classed as medium-sized. The J gene is TRBJ2-5, the V gene TRBV7-2, with 7 bases lining up with TRBD2. This CDR3 contains 15 residues. After removal of 1 base from V and 2 bases from J, the junction contained 4 bases not matched to a gene. Germline CDR1 SGHTA, CDR2 FQGNSA. CDR3 in DNA: TGTGCCAGCAGCTTAGAGGCTAGCGGACAAGAGACCCAGTACTTC. This sequence encodes CASSLEASGQETQYF.

The chain has TRBV6-1 and TRBJ1-1; perhaps TRBD1 as D (6 bases). The germline V gene has CDR1 MNHNS and CDR2 SASEGT. V was cut by 8 bases and J by 5 bases, with 15 bases left in between. The CDR3 extends over 13 amino acids. The DNA of the CDR3 is TGTGCCAGCCGAGAGGGGGTTGGTACTGAAGCTTTCTTT. This translates into CASREGVGTEAFF.

The chain employs TRBV20-1 and TRBJ1-1; D possibly corresponds to TRBD1 (5 bases). Germline CDR1 DFQATT, CDR2 SNEGSKA (reference sequence). The CDR3 has 12 residues. The V end lost 5 bases, the J end lost 4 bases, and 11 bases lay between the germline ends. The CDR3 nucleotides read TGCAGTGCTCCCCAGGGATTCACTGAAGCTTTCTTT. It specifies CSAPQGFTEAFF.

Concerning this clonotype itself: Being one base from a much bigger clone, this may be a read error. The chain combines TRBV20-1 with TRBJ2-7; the D gene could be TRBD1 or TRBD2 (5 bases each). CDR3 length: 13 residues. Germline CDR1 reads DFQATT; CDR2 reads SNEGSKA (reference sequence). In DNA form, the CDR3 reads TGCAGTGTTAGACTGAGGGGTTCGTTTGGGCAGTACTTC. Protein sequence: CSVRLRGSFGQYF.

The CDR3 protein is CASSYIGRVGGEETQYF. The CDR3 nucleotides read TGTGCCAGCAGTTACATTGGGCGTGTGGGGGGCGAAGAGACCCAGTACTTC. This rearrangement joins TRBV6-2 or TRBV6-3 to TRBJ2-5; D could derive from TRBD1 or TRBD2 (6 bases each). V lost 2 bases to trimming and J lost 3 bases, with 19 bases between them. The CDR3 sequence is 17 residues long. From germline, CDR1 is MNHEY and CDR2 SVGEGT.

This clonotype was seen only a few times. The chain has TRBV7-9 and TRBJ2-5, with D tentatively TRBD2 (5 bases). In germline, CDR1 is SEHNR, CDR2 FQNEAQ (reference sequence). The germline V and J ends were trimmed by 2 bases and 2 bases, with 9 bases remaining between them. CDR3 size: 14 residues. CDR3 nucleotides: TGTGCCAGCAGCTTAAGACGGGGACAAGAGACCCAGTACTTC. It is translated as CASSLRRGQETQYF.

The J gene is TRBJ2-7, the V gene TRBV7-8, with D uncertain. The V and J ends lost 2 bases and 5 bases respectively, with 7 bases between them. This CDR3 region has 12 residues. CDR1 SGHVS and CDR2 FQNEAQ come from the germline V gene. The CDR3 protein is CASSLNLDEQYF. As DNA, the CDR3 is TGTGCCAGCAGCTTAAACCTTGACGAGCAGTACTTC.

The chain couples TRBV20-1 to TRBJ2-3; D not resolved. The CDR3 is 13 residues long. Germline V gives CDR1 DFQATT, CDR2 SNEGSKA (reference sequence). Trimming took off 3 bases at V and 2 bases at J, with 9 bases between the two ends. CDR3 DNA sequence: TGCAGTGCTAGTATGGACCCCACAGATACGCAGTATTTT. Its translation is CSASMDPTDTQYF.

This clonotype was observed a handful of times. This sequence joins TRBV20-1 and TRBJ2-3; perhaps TRBD2 as D (6 bases). The germline V gene encodes CDR1 DFQATT and CDR2 SNEGSKA (reference sequence). The CDR3 is 13 residues long. Trimming shortened V by 1 base and J by 4 bases, and 9 bases separated the two germline ends. CDR3 bases: TGCAGTGCTAGAGCGGGAGTGGCAGATACGCAGTATTTT. Translated: CSARAGVADTQYF.

The V and J genes are TRBV6-1 and TRBJ2-5; D possibly corresponds to TRBD2 (6 bases). Trimming cost V 5 bases and J 2 bases, with 12 bases left between them. This CDR3 comprises 14 residues. CDR1 and CDR2 (germline): MNHNS, SASEGT. As DNA, the CDR3 is TGTGCCAGCAGTCCCCGGGGACTTCAAGAGACCCAGTACTTC. Translation gives CASSPRGLQETQYF.

This clonotype was seen a handful of times. J is TRBJ1-5 and V is TRBV20-1; 10 bases are a match to TRBD1. CDR3 length: 14 residues. J lost 7 bases, V lost 1 base, and 4 bases had no gene match. CDR1 is DFQATT and CDR2 is SNEGSKA in the germline V gene (reference sequence). Written as DNA, the CDR3 is TGCAGTGCTAGAGGCCGGGACAGGGGACAGCCCCAGCATTTT. Translation: CSARGRDRGQPQHF.